Listed below are T cell receptor beta chains from one sample, sequenced in a study of blood T cells in healthy people across ages. TCRdb redid the calling of the 5' RACE reads with MiXCR, one entry per CDR3 protein. The table has 1.2 million to 1.5 million distinct CDR3 sequences, approximately 59% seen once. Specimen: blood. These receptors originate from a man aged 18 to 29 in good health. CDR3s include the opening cysteine and the closing phenylalanine or tryptophan. Each record gives: V gene, clone size, J gene, D gene, CDR3 length, CDR3 protein, CDR3 DNA. A D gene is named only where the DNA matches it firmly. Expanded clones are given a class, and other clones once, few, many or no size at all.

TRBV5-1	NA	TRBJ2-3	NA	16	CASSHLGGRSPDTQYF	TGCGCCAGCAGCCACTTGGGGGGCCGGAGTCCAGATACGCAGTATTTT
TRBV6-5	NA	TRBJ2-5	NA	13	CASAWRNQETQYF	TGTGCCAGCGCGTGGCGTAACCAAGAGACCCAGTACTTC
TRBV2	NA	TRBJ2-1	NA	14	CASSTTSSGNEQFF	TGTGCCAGCAGTACTACTAGCTCGGGCAATGAGCAGTTCTTC
TRBV6-6	NA	TRBJ2-7	TRBD1	15	CASSHTGGTTYEQYF	TGTGCCAGCAGTCACACAGGGGGCACGACCTACGAGCAGTACTTC
TRBV6-2/TRBV6-3	few	TRBJ2-7	TRBD1	14	CASSDPGGRYEQYF	TGTGCCAGCAGCGACCCAGGGGGAAGGTACGAGCAGTACTTC
TRBV2	few	TRBJ2-5	NA	14	CASSDDSYQETQYF	TGTGCCAGCAGTGATGACAGCTACCAAGAGACCCAGTACTTC
TRBV6-5	few	TRBJ2-5	NA	14	CASSYMDTQETQYF	TGTGCCAGCAGTTACATGGATACACAAGAGACCCAGTACTTC
TRBV12-5	NA	TRBJ2-1	NA	16	CASVDVGHGVQNEQFF	TGTGCTAGTGTTGATGTGGGGCACGGGGTCCAAAATGAGCAGTTCTTC
TRBV6-5	NA	TRBJ2-6	NA	17	CASSFRDRGSGANVLTF	TGTGCCAGCAGTTTCCGGGACCGCGGGTCTGGGGCCAACGTCCTGACTTTC
TRBV7-9	NA	TRBJ1-2	TRBD1	15	CASSDVGGQNYGYTF	TGTGCCAGCAGCGACGTGGGGGGACAGAATTATGGCTACACCTTC
TRBV5-1	NA	TRBJ2-7	NA	16	CASSPYVTGTTYEQYF	TGCGCCAGCAGCCCGTACGTCACCGGAACCACCTACGAGCAGTACTTC
TRBV6-2/TRBV6-3	NA	TRBJ1-2	NA	14	CASLNSGRNYGYTF	TGTGCCAGCCTGAATTCTGGACGTAACTATGGCTACACCTTC
TRBV27	NA	TRBJ2-7	TRBD2	15	CASSFGLGVSYEQYF	TGTGCCAGCAGTTTTGGACTAGGAGTCTCCTACGAGCAGTACTTC
TRBV12-3/TRBV12-4	few	TRBJ2-5	TRBD1	14	CASSTDRGQETQYF	TGTGCCAGCAGCACCGACAGGGGTCAAGAGACCCAGTACTTC
TRBV7-2	NA	TRBJ2-7	NA	15	CASSSTGSPDHEQYF	TGTGCCAGCAGCTCCACAGGGTCCCCAGACCACGAGCAGTACTTC
TRBV4-1	NA	TRBJ2-7	TRBD2	15	CASSIGEGLTYEQYF	TGCGCCAGCAGCATCGGGGAGGGCCTAACCTACGAGCAGTACTTC
TRBV4-1	few	TRBJ1-1	NA	13	CASSHMEWTEAFF	TGCGCCAGCAGCCATATGGAGTGGACTGAAGCTTTCTTT
TRBV4-2	NA	TRBJ2-7	NA	14	CASSHRLHDYEQYF	TGTGCCAGCAGCCATCGGCTGCACGACTACGAGCAGTACTTC
TRBV7-9	NA	TRBJ2-5	NA	15	CASSLGAGGAETQYF	TGTGCCAGCAGCTTAGGGGCAGGAGGGGCAGAGACCCAGTACTTC
TRBV28	few	TRBJ1-5	NA	14	CASSPGYGWQPQHF	TGTGCCAGCAGTCCCGGCTATGGGTGGCAGCCCCAGCATTTT
TRBV29-1	NA	TRBJ1-2	NA	13	CSGEPVANYGYTF	TGCAGCGGCGAACCTGTAGCTAACTATGGCTACACCTTC
TRBV4-1	NA	TRBJ1-2	NA	16	CASSQDWTVANYGYTF	TGCGCCAGCAGCCAAGATTGGACGGTCGCTAACTATGGCTACACCTTC
TRBV27	NA	TRBJ1-5	NA	16	CASGWGGPAGNQPQHF	TGTGCCAGCGGCTGGGGGGGGCCAGCCGGAAATCAGCCCCAGCATTTT
TRBV7-9	NA	TRBJ2-7	TRBD2	15	CASSSTTSGETEQYF	TGTGCCAGCAGCTCCACGACTAGCGGGGAGACCGAGCAGTACTTC
TRBV29-1	few	TRBJ1-2	TRBD1	13	CSVDPQGAHGYTF	TGCAGCGTTGACCCCCAGGGGGCCCATGGCTACACCTTC
TRBV20-1	few	TRBJ2-7	NA	14	CSARDKGLTYEQYF	TGCAGTGCTAGAGACAAAGGACTTACCTACGAGCAGTACTTC
TRBV6-5	NA	TRBJ2-7	TRBD2	15	CASSYSSSGSAEQYF	TGTGCCAGCAGTTATTCGTCTAGCGGGAGCGCCGAGCAGTACTTC
TRBV12-3/TRBV12-4	NA	TRBJ2-7	NA	13	CASSPGPPGEQYF	TGTGCCAGCAGTCCGGGTCCGCCGGGCGAGCAGTACTTC
TRBV15	NA	TRBJ2-1	NA	15	CATSRGGLEYNEQFF	TGTGCCACCAGCAGAGGGGGGCTAGAGTACAATGAGCAGTTCTTC
TRBV6-1	NA	TRBJ1-1	NA	16	CASSEVPDRMNTEAFF	TGTGCCAGCAGTGAAGTGCCCGACAGGATGAACACTGAAGCTTTCTTT
TRBV27	once	TRBJ2-5	NA	15	CASSFGTRSSETQYF	TGTGCCAGCAGTTTTGGAACTAGGTCATCAGAGACCCAGTACTTC
TRBV12-3/TRBV12-4	NA	TRBJ1-5	NA	14	CASSFRDTNQPQHF	TGTGCCAGCAGTTTCCGGGACACAAATCAGCCCCAGCATTTT
TRBV7-2	few	TRBJ1-2	NA	16	CASSLVHSSTNYGYTF	TGTGCCAGCAGCTTAGTACACAGCTCGACTAACTATGGCTACACCTTC
TRBV4-2	NA	TRBJ1-2	NA	15	CASSQRQGVDYGYTF	TGTGCCAGCAGCCAACGGCAGGGCGTGGACTATGGCTACACCTTC
TRBV7-9	NA	TRBJ2-7	NA	14	CASSLATPVSEQYF	TGTGCCAGCAGCTTAGCGACTCCCGTATCCGAGCAGTACTTC
TRBV12-3/TRBV12-4	few	TRBJ2-1	NA	15	CASSPVGSGDNEQFF	TGTGCCAGCAGTCCCGTGGGGTCGGGCGACAATGAGCAGTTCTTC
TRBV29-1	NA	TRBJ2-7	TRBD1	13	CSGRDRLAYEQYF	TGCAGCGGCCGGGACAGGCTCGCCTACGAGCAGTACTTC
TRBV28	few	TRBJ1-2	NA	16	CASSFSFVTGDYGYTF	TGTGCCAGCAGTTTTTCATTTGTTACCGGGGACTATGGCTACACCTTC
TRBV20-1	few	TRBJ2-5	NA	15	CSATQTQGNLGTQYF	TGCAGTGCTACCCAGACTCAGGGAAACTTGGGGACCCAGTACTTC
TRBV12-3/TRBV12-4	NA	TRBJ2-3	NA	13	CASMEGLADAQYF	TGTGCCAGCATGGAGGGCTTGGCAGATGCGCAGTATTTT
TRBV11-2	NA	TRBJ1-1	TRBD1	15	CASSPWDRGGTEAFF	TGTGCCAGCAGCCCGTGGGACAGGGGAGGTACAGAAGCTTTCTTT
TRBV20-1	NA	TRBJ2-7	NA	14	CSAREEEETYEQYF	TGCAGTGCTAGAGAGGAAGAGGAAACCTACGAGCAGTACTTC
TRBV2	NA	TRBJ2-6	NA	12	CASSPRANVLTF	TGTGCCAGCTCCCCTAGGGCCAACGTCCTGACTTTC
TRBV28	few	TRBJ2-1	NA	16	CASSLLSQSSYNEQFF	TGTGCCAGCAGTTTATTAAGCCAGAGCTCCTACAATGAGCAGTTCTTC
TRBV4-1	few	TRBJ2-7	NA	18	CASSQDPISLGGGRAQYF	TGCGCCAGCAGCCAAGATCCCATCTCCTTGGGCGGGGGCAGGGCCCAGTACTTC
TRBV3-1	NA	TRBJ2-7	NA	14	CASSQAAQGSEQYF	TGTGCCAGCAGCCAAGCGGCCCAGGGGAGCGAGCAGTACTTC
TRBV6-5	NA	TRBJ2-7	NA	14	CASSYSQGSHEQYF	TGTGCCAGCAGTTACAGTCAGGGAAGCCACGAGCAGTACTTC
TRBV2	NA	TRBJ1-2	TRBD1	14	CASSAQGASYGYTF	TGTGCCAGCAGTGCTCAGGGGGCCAGCTATGGCTACACCTTC